A single sample gave rise to the 17 T cell receptor beta chains below, sequenced in a study of OX40 agonist ivuxolimab in advanced cancers. TCRdb keeps only in-frame clones here, not all; method: immunoSEQ multiplex PCR. The table has about 19,000 clones, less than 80% seen once; the top ten hold around 28%. This sample comprised CD4+ or CD8+ T cells sorted from blood, obtained in a trial of the OX40 agonist ivuxolimab. All receptors come from an adult with an advanced solid tumor such as melanoma, head and neck, liver or kidney cancer.

The chain is built from TRBV7-9 and TRBJ1-2; TRBD1 might be the D (5 bases). Trimming shortened V by 1 base and J by 7 bases, and 19 bases separated the two germline ends. CDR3 length equals 16 residues. CDR1 and CDR2 from the germline V gene are SEHNR and FQNEAQ (reference sequence). This chain's CDR3 is CASSLGAFGTLSGYTF. In DNA, the CDR3 is TGTGCCAGCAGCTTAGGCGCCTTTGGGACTTTGAGTGGCTACACCTTC.

This clone showed up just once. This chain connects TRBV6-5 to TRBJ2-1, with 9 bases matching TRBD2. The germline gives CDR1 MNHEY, CDR2 SVGAGI. This CDR3 spans 16 amino acids. After removal of 0 bases from V and 8 bases from J, the junction contained 8 bases not matched to a gene. DNA of the CDR3: TGTGCCAGCAGTTACTCGGGTAGCGGGAGTCAGGATGAGCAGTTCTTC. It encodes CASSYSGSGSQDEQFF.

This clone was picked up a small number of times. CDR3 residues: CASLADYYEQYF. The CDR3 DNA reads TGTGCCAGCTTGGCAGACTACTACGAGCAGTACTTC. The chain employs TRBV6-6 and TRBJ2-7, with D perhaps TRBD2 (5 bases). CDR1 is MNHNY and CDR2 is SVGAGI in the germline V gene (reference sequence). The CDR3 sequence is 12 residues long. Trimming stripped 8 bases from V and 3 bases from J, with 11 bases between.

This clone was observed once. This sequence joins TRBV2 and TRBJ2-5, with D unresolved. Near its end, the DNA agrees better with TRBJ2-7, so the J call may be wrong. CDR1 SNHLY and CDR2 FYNNEI come from the germline V gene. This CDR3 has 13 amino acids. CDR3 sequence (DNA): TGTGCCAGCAGTGGAAGGATTTCCTACGAGCAGTACTTC. Its translation is CASSGRISYEQYF.

This chain joins TRBV2 and TRBJ2-7; D unclear. Germline CDR1 is SNHLY and CDR2 is FYNNEI. The CDR3 consists of 15 residues. V was pared by 4 bases and J by 4 bases, with 17 bases between. The CDR3 loop is CASSVNRDLTYEQYF. The DNA for the CDR3 is TGTGCCAGCAGTGTAAATCGAGATCTCACGTACGAGCAGTACTTC.

This clone was recorded a few times. The CDR3 reads CASNLDRDYTF. The CDR3 DNA is TGTGCCAGCAACCTCGACAGGGACTACACCTTC. V gene TRBV5-5 combines with J gene TRBJ1-2, with TRBD1 identical over 7 bases. V shed 6 bases, J shed 10 bases, and the junction held 6 bases outside the gene matches. The germline V gene has CDR1 SGHKS and CDR2 YYEKEE (reference sequence). The CDR3 is 11 amino acids.

The V and J genes are TRBV4-1 and TRBJ2-2; D remains unclear. This CDR3 is 13 amino acids long. V was clipped by 4 bases and J by 2 bases, with 5 bases between them. Germline CDR1 reads MGHRA; CDR2 reads YSYEKL. CDR3 bases: TGCGCCAGCAGCCGCAGCAACACCGGGGAGCTGTTTTTT. It specifies CASSRSNTGELFF.

V and J are TRBV4-3 and TRBJ1-1, with TRBD1 identical over 7 bases. V trimming: 9 bases; J trimming: 6 bases; junction bases outside the gene matches: 10. Germline V gene sequence: CDR1 LGHNA, CDR2 YSLEER. This CDR3 has 13 residues. The DNA for the CDR3 is TGCGCCAGTGGGGTTTACAGGGGATCTGAAGCTTTCTTT. It codes for CASGVYRGSEAFF.

This rearrangement joins TRBV20-1 to TRBJ1-1, with D possibly TRBD1 on 5 matching bases. Germline loops: CDR1 DFQATT, CDR2 SNEGSKA (reference sequence). The germline V and J ends were trimmed by 1 base and 8 bases, with 8 bases remaining between them. This CDR3 region has 11 residues. The CDR3 protein is CSARGGNEAFF. The CDR3 coding sequence is TGCAGTGCTAGAGGGGGGAACGAAGCTTTCTTT.

The gene calls are TRBV7-3 and TRBJ2-1; 16 bases fit TRBD2. Germline-derived CDR1 and CDR2 are SGHTA and FQGTGA. The V segment lost 3 bases and the J segment 8 bases; nucleotides outside the gene matches: 4. This CDR3 has 16 amino acids. The DNA for the CDR3 is TGTGCCAGCAGCTTCGGGACTAGCGGGAGGGCGGATGAGCAGTTCTTC. Residues: CASSFGTSGRADEQFF.

The rearrangement joins TRBV4-3 to TRBJ2-1, with no clear D. V was shortened by 0 bases and J by 0 bases, with 9 bases between the two germline ends. Germline assignment: CDR1 LGHNA and CDR2 YSLEER. The CDR3 length is 16 residues. CDR3 residues: CASSQDARSSYNEQFF. DNA for the CDR3: TGCGCCAGCAGCCAAGATGCCCGGAGCTCCTACAATGAGCAGTTCTTC.

This clone was counted a single time. The chain has TRBV27 and TRBJ2-4; 7 bases are a match to TRBD1. The ends lost 4 bases at V and 13 bases at J; junction bases unmatched: 4. In germline, CDR1 is MNHEY, CDR2 SMNVEV (reference sequence). The CDR3 loop spans 11 amino acids. The CDR3 nucleotides are TGTGCCAGCAGTTCGGGACAGAAGCAGTACTTC. This codes for CASSSGQKQYF.

The chain couples TRBV7-6 to TRBJ2-5; maybe TRBD2 (5 bases). Trimming removed 3 bases at V and 0 bases at J, with 8 bases between. Per germline, CDR1 SGHVS and CDR2 FNYEAQ. This CDR3 has 14 residues. The CDR3 sequence: CASSFFGNQETQYF. The CDR3 nucleotides are TGTGCCAGCAGCTTCTTCGGGAACCAAGAGACCCAGTACTTC.

The rearrangement joins TRBV10-1 to TRBJ1-6, with D uncertain. The CDR3 is 21 residues long. CDR1 and CDR2 (germline): WNHNN, SYGVQD (reference sequence). V dropped 6 bases and J dropped 6 bases, with 33 bases sitting between them. DNA of the CDR3: TGCGCCAGCAGCCCCAAATCCGACGGAATTTCCCATATCGGATCTAATTCACCCCTCCACTTT. Translation: CASSPKSDGISHIGSNSPLHF.

A remark on this clone: The junction does not match germline at one end; this may be a read error. The gene calls are TRBV11-2 and TRBJ2-7; weak D call: TRBD2 (6 bases). There are 14 residues in the CDR3. CDR1 is SGHAT and CDR2 is FQNNGV in the germline V gene. DNA of the CDR3: TGTGCCAGCAGCCCGTGGGGGGTTAGTTACGGGCAGTACTTC. The encoded protein is CASSPWGVSYGQYF.

The CDR3 nucleotides read TGTGCCAGCAGCTTCGGGGGGCTGACTGGAAACACCATATATTTT. Protein product: CASSFGGLTGNTIYF. V and J are TRBV5-6 and TRBJ1-3; possibly TRBD1 for D (6 bases). V dropped 2 bases and J dropped 2 bases, with 11 bases sitting between them. The CDR3 extends over 15 amino acids. Germline lookup yields CDR1 SGHDT and CDR2 YYEEEE.

This chain joins TRBV7-2 and TRBJ2-2; D is undetermined. The CDR3 runs to 14 residues. Trimming cost V 1 base and J 1 base, with 4 bases left between them. In germline, CDR1 is SGHTA, CDR2 FQGNSA. Here the CDR3 DNA reads TGTGCCAGCAGCTTAGGGCTGAACACCGGGGAGCTGTTTTTT. It yields the protein CASSLGLNTGELFF.